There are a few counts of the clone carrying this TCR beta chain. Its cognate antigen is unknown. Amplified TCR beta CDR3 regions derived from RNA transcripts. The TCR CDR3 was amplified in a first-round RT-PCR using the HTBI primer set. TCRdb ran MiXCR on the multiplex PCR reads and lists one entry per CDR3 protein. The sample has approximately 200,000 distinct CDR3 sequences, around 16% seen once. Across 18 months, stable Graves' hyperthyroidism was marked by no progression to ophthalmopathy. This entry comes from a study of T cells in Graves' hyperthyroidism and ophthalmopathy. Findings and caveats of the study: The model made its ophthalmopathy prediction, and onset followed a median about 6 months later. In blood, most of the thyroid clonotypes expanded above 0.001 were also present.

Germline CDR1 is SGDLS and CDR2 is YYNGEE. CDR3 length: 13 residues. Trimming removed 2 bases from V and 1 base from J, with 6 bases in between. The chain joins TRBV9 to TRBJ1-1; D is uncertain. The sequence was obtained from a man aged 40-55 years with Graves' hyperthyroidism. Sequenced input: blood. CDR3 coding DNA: TGTGCCAGCAGCGTCGGGGAGAACACTGAAGCTTTCTTT. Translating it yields CASSVGENTEAFF.